The 18 T cell receptor beta chains given below trace back to one sample, sequenced in a study of cytomegalovirus exposure and HLA in healthy donors. PCR amplification relied on 60 Vbeta primers (plus 13 Jbeta primers). Sequenced by immunoSEQ multiplex PCR; TCRdb stores in-frame clones only, minus some. The listing contains some 71,000 clones. The sequenced sample consisted of PBMCs. The receptors derive from a woman aged 30 to 39 in good health and CMV-seronegative.

The chain uses TRBV6-6 and TRBJ2-1; TRBD2 matches at 14 bases. V dropped 6 bases and J dropped 9; count of bases not matched to a gene: 4. The CDR3 runs 14 residues. Germline values: CDR1 MNHNY, CDR2 SVGAGI (reference sequence). The CDR3: CASRGTSGSREQFF. The CDR3 DNA sequence: TGTGCCAGCAGGGGGACTAGCGGGAGCCGTGAGCAGTTCTTC.

This chain joins TRBV6-6 and TRBJ2-1; 9 nucleotides agree with TRBD2. The CDR3 length is 14 residues. Unmatched junction bases numbered 2, after V lost 8 bases and J lost 0 bases. Germline CDR1 is MNHNY and CDR2 is SVGAGI (reference sequence). The CDR3 region has the DNA TGTGCCAGCCTTAGCGGGAGCTCCTACAATGAGCAGTTCTTC. Residues: CASLSGSSYNEQFF.

This chain connects TRBV6-6 to TRBJ2-7, with D unclear. The CDR3 has 15 amino acids. V lost 2 bases and J 4 bases, leaving 15 bases between the germline ends. Germline V gene data show CDR1 as MNHNY and CDR2 as SVGAGI (reference sequence). The CDR3 nucleotides read TGTGCCAGCAGTTACGCGAGTCGAATCGGTTACGAGCAGTACTTC. Protein product: CASSYASRIGYEQYF.

V gene TRBV29-1 combines with J gene TRBJ2-7; D gene unclear. CDR1 is SQVTM and CDR2 is ANQGSEA in the germline V gene. Trimming took 7 bases from V and 2 from J, leaving 12 bases between them. CDR3 length: 12 residues. This CDR3 is CSALSRAYEQYF. Here the CDR3 DNA reads TGCAGCGCCCTCTCCCGCGCCTACGAGCAGTACTTC.

The rearrangement uses TRBV6-5 and TRBJ1-1, with D tentatively TRBD1 (6 bases). The germline V and J ends were trimmed by 3 bases and 8 bases, with 22 bases remaining between them. Germline CDR1 reads MNHEY; CDR2 reads SVGAGI. CDR3 length equals 16 residues. The CDR3 region is CASSYFFSGVLREAFF. The CDR3 bases are TGTGCCAGCAGTTATTTCTTCTCAGGGGTCCTTAGGGAAGCTTTCTTT.

The chain couples TRBV30 to TRBJ1-5, with a weak D call TRBD1 (5 bases). V shed 3 bases and J shed 5 bases, with 11 bases lying between them. Germline CDR1 GTSNPN, CDR2 SVGIG (reference sequence). The CDR3 totals 13 residues. The CDR3 DNA follows: TGTGCCTGGAGCAGGGAGGGCGATCAGCCCCAGCATTTT. It translates to CAWSREGDQPQHF.

The chain uses TRBV4-3 and TRBJ1-5, with D possibly matching TRBD1 (5 bases). The length of the CDR3 is 17 residues. The V and J ends lost 3 bases and 4 bases respectively, with 19 bases between them. Germline lookup yields CDR1 LGHNA and CDR2 YSLEER. The CDR3 DNA is TGCGCCAGCAGCCATTCCCTGGGGCCTGGCGTTAATCAGCCCCAGCATTTT. Its translation: CASSHSLGPGVNQPQHF.

The chain carries TRBV30 and TRBJ1-1; 9 nucleotides align to TRBD1. The CDR3 loop spans 13 amino acids. Germline values: CDR1 GTSNPN, CDR2 SVGIG (reference sequence). Trimming cost V 7 bases and J 1 base; bases outside gene matches: 4. Written as DNA, the CDR3 is TGTGCCTCTAACAGGGGGCAGAACACTGAAGCTTTCTTT. Its protein product is CASNRGQNTEAFF.

This chain connects TRBV28 to TRBJ2-7; a weak D match, TRBD1 (8 bases). Germline assignment: CDR1 MDHEN and CDR2 SYDVKM. The CDR3 loop spans 14 amino acids. With 2 bases removed from V and 5 bases from J, the gap between germline ends came to 13 bases. The chain's CDR3 is CASSLNRGGDEQYF. CDR3 DNA sequence: TGTGCCAGCAGTTTAAACAGGGGGGGCGACGAGCAGTACTTC.

J is TRBJ2-2 and V is TRBV19; 8 bases match TRBD2. Trimming at V came to 6 bases and at J to 5 bases, leaving 17 bases not matched to a gene. Germline CDR1 is LNHDA and CDR2 is SQIVND (reference sequence). This CDR3 region has 18 residues. The CDR3 sequence is CASREGRGGGRWTGELFF. The CDR3 DNA sequence: TGTGCCAGTAGAGAGGGTCGGGGGGGCGGGAGGTGGACCGGGGAGCTGTTTTTT.

V is TRBV15 and J is TRBJ2-2, with D possibly being TRBD1 (5 bases). Germline V gives CDR1 LNHNV, CDR2 YYDKDF (reference sequence). This CDR3 region has 14 residues. With 7 bases removed from V and 4 bases from J, the gap between germline ends came to 13 bases. The CDR3 nucleotides read TGTGCCACCAACGGAAACAGGCTCACCGGGGAGCTGTTTTTT. Translation gives CATNGNRLTGELFF.

This rearrangement joins TRBV5-1 to TRBJ2-3; TRBD2 might be the D (6 bases). V dropped 0 bases and J dropped 4 bases, with 12 bases sitting between them. The germline V gene encodes CDR1 SGHRS and CDR2 YFSETQ. The CDR3 has 15 amino acids. The CDR3 sequence is CASSLERAGADTQYF. DNA of the CDR3: TGCGCCAGCAGCTTGGAGCGGGCAGGCGCAGATACGCAGTATTTT.

This chain uses TRBV4-3 with TRBJ2-5; D possibly corresponds to TRBD1 (6 bases). The germline V gene encodes CDR1 LGHNA and CDR2 YSLEER. V shed 2 bases and J shed 2 bases, with 15 bases lying between them. The CDR3 sequence is 16 residues long. The CDR3: CASSQHPIQGQETQYF. DNA for the CDR3: TGCGCCAGCAGCCAACATCCCATCCAGGGGCAAGAGACCCAGTACTTC.

The genes are TRBV30 and TRBJ1-1, with 12 bases fitting TRBD1. Germline CDR1 GTSNPN, CDR2 SVGIG (reference sequence). The CDR3 contains 13 residues. V shed 5 bases, J shed 5 bases, and the junction held 3 bases outside the gene matches. In nucleotides, the CDR3 is TGTGCCTGGGAGGGACAGGGGGCAACTGAAGCTTTCTTT. It codes for CAWEGQGATEAFF.

This clone shows up as medium-sized by frequency. The CDR3 loop reads CAISDGDRVATEAFF. CDR3 sequence (DNA): TGTGCCATCAGTGATGGGGACAGGGTGGCCACTGAAGCTTTCTTT. This sequence joins TRBV10-3 and TRBJ1-1, with TRBD1 matching over 9 bases. The CDR3 contains 15 residues. Trimming removed 3 bases from V and 4 bases from J; junction bases left unmatched: 6. Germline CDR1 ENHRY, CDR2 SYGVKD.

J is TRBJ2-7 and V is TRBV14; D is perhaps TRBD1 (6 bases). CDR3 size: 15 residues. V was clipped by 3 bases and J by 2 bases, with 14 bases between them. Germline V CDR1 and CDR2: SGHDN, FVKESK. CDR3 sequence: CASSHAGTPAYEQYF. In DNA, the CDR3 is TGTGCCAGCAGCCACGCCGGGACACCTGCCTACGAGCAGTACTTC.

This rearrangement joins TRBV4-1 to TRBJ2-1, with D uncertain. The CDR3 sequence is 15 residues long. Trimming took off 0 bases at V and 8 bases at J, with 14 bases between the two ends. Germline V gives CDR1 MGHRA, CDR2 YSYEKL. The CDR3 region has the DNA TGCGCCAGCAGCCAAGATCCCAGGATCTGGGATGAGCAGTTCTTC. The encoded protein is CASSQDPRIWDEQFF.

The chain recombines TRBV9 with TRBJ2-3; 7 nucleotides align to TRBD2. The CDR3 loop spans 15 amino acids. The V segment lost 3 bases and the J segment 0 bases; nucleotides outside the gene matches: 4. Per germline, CDR1 SGDLS and CDR2 YYNGEE. CDR3 sequence reads: CASSAWGGSTDTQYF. The CDR3 DNA sequence: TGTGCCAGCAGCGCCTGGGGGGGGAGCACAGATACGCAGTATTTT.